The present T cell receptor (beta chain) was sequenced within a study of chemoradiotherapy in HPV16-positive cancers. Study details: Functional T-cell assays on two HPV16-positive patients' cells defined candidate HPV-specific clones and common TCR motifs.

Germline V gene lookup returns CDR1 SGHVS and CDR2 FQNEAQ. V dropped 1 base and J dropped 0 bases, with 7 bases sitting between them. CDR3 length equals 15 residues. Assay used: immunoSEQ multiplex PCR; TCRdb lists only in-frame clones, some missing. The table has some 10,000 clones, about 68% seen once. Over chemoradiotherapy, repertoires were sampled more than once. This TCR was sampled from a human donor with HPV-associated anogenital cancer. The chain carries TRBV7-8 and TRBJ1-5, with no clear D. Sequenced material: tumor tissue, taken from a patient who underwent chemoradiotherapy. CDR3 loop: CASSLVADSNQPQHF. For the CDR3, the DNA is TGTGCCAGCAGCTTAGTGGCCGATAGCAATCAGCCCCAGCATTTT.